Listed here are 31 T cell receptor beta chains from one sample, sequenced in a study of beta chain features in type 1 diabetes. Study-wide results and caveats: Type 1 diabetes patients had TCRB CDR3s that were shorter (moderately but significantly so) in all four CD4+ subsets.

Expressed TCRB transcripts were sequenced because the isolated RNA had all been reverse transcribed beforehand. TCRdb's copy holds only in-frame clones and misses some; the assay was immunoSEQ multiplex PCR. The sample consists of almost 350,000 clones, 9.3% of them appearing once. These TCRs' antigens remain unknown. Sequences were obtained from central memory CD4+ T cells from blood. These receptors all come from a man aged 25 to 40 with type 1 diabetes.

This clone was detected a few times. The V gene is TRBV7-2, the J gene TRBJ2-5, with unresolved D. CDR1 is SGHTA, CDR2 FQGNSA, per germline. The germline V and J ends were trimmed by 4 bases and 3 bases, with 3 bases remaining between them. This CDR3 has 11 residues. CDR3 in amino acids: CASSSKETQYF. CDR3 nucleotide sequence: TGTGCCAGCAGCTCGAAAGAGACCCAGTACTTC. Full variable domain (missing parts from reference TRBV7-2 and TRBJ2-5): GAGVSQSPSNKVTEKGKDVELRCDPISGHTALYWYRQSLGQGLEFLIYFQGNSAPDKSGLPSDRFSAERTGGSVSTLTIQRTQQEDSAVYLCASSSKETQYFGPGTRLLVL.

The chain couples TRBV30 to TRBJ1-3, with D perhaps TRBD1 (6 bases). CDR3 length: 14 amino acids. V gave up 2 bases and J gave up 8 bases, with 16 bases separating them. Germline CDR1 reads GTSNPN; CDR2 reads SVGIG (reference sequence). CDR3 sequence reads: CAWSPQGREDTIYF. The CDR3, as DNA: TGTGCCTGGAGTCCACAGGGCAGGGAGGACACCATATATTTT.

This clone was counted only a few times. This specimen includes other DNA sequences encoding the same CDR3. CDR3 sequence: CAWSVQSNQPQHF. The DNA of the CDR3 is TGTGCCTGGAGTGTACAGAGCAATCAGCCCCAGCATTTT. The rearrangement uses TRBV30 and TRBJ1-5; D ambiguous. The CDR3 has 13 residues. Germline V lookup: CDR1 GTSNPN, CDR2 SVGIG (reference sequence). Trimming pared 0 bases from V and 1 base from J, leaving 4 bases between.

In DNA form, the CDR3 reads TGTGCCAGCAGTTCTACTCGTTCAGATACGCAGTATTTT. This translates into CASSSTRSDTQYF. This chain connects TRBV27 to TRBJ2-3, with D unclear. The CDR3 runs to 13 residues. CDR1 and CDR2 (germline): MNHEY, SMNVEV (reference sequence). V lost 4 bases, J lost 4 bases, and 9 bases lay in between.

This clone was picked up many times. J is TRBJ1-2 and V is TRBV29-1; the D is unclear. Trimming shortened V by 3 bases and J by 3 bases, and 2 bases separated the two germline ends. CDR1 is SQVTM and CDR2 is ANQGSEA in the germline V gene. This CDR3 is 10 amino acids long. CDR3 in amino acids: CSVEHYGYTF. In DNA form, the CDR3 reads TGCAGCGTTGAGCACTATGGCTACACCTTC. The full variable domain, its missing parts supplied by reference TRBV29-1 and TRBJ1-2, is SAVISQKPSRDICQRGTSLTIQCQVDSQVTMMFWYRQQPGQSLTLIATANQGSEATYESGFVIDKFPISRPNLTFSTLTVSNMSPEDSSIYLCSVEHYGYTFGSGTRLTVV.

This clone has ten or more counts. The chain joins TRBV5-6 to TRBJ2-3; a possible D gene is TRBD1 (6 bases). Looked up from germline, CDR1 is SGHDT and CDR2 is YYEEEE. The CDR3 is made up of 13 amino acids. The CDR3 loop is CASGTPSTDTQYF. CDR3 DNA: TGTGCATCCGGGACACCTAGCACAGATACGCAGTATTTT.

This clone has just a few counts. This chain connects TRBV28 to TRBJ2-1; tentative D call: TRBD1 (7 bases). This CDR3 region has 14 residues. Trimming shortened V by 3 bases and J by 6 bases, and 12 bases separated the two germline ends. Germline V gene data show CDR1 as MDHEN and CDR2 as SYDVKM. The CDR3, as DNA: TGTGCCAGCAGTTTCTCCAGGGGGGTCAATGAGCAGTTCTTC. It codes for CASSFSRGVNEQFF.

This clone was seen more than once but under ten times. The chain combines TRBV7-2 with TRBJ2-3; 9 bases are a match to TRBD2. CDR1 is SGHTA, CDR2 FQGNSA, per germline. Trimming removed 1 base from V and 4 bases from J; junction bases left unmatched: 3. The CDR3 extends over 15 amino acids. The CDR3: CASSLGAGGPDTQYF. The CDR3 DNA reads as TGTGCCAGCAGCTTAGGTGCGGGGGGGCCAGATACGCAGTATTTT.

This clone was counted only a few times. The chain links TRBV5-6 to TRBJ2-1, with 11 nucleotides matching TRBD2. V was clipped by 1 base and J by 4 bases; unmatched bases: 7. The CDR3 covers 17 residues. Germline V CDR1 and CDR2: SGHDT, YYEEEE. The CDR3 region is CASSLFLAGGSYNEQFF. The CDR3, as DNA: TGTGCCAGCAGCTTGTTTCTAGCGGGGGGCAGTTACAATGAGCAGTTCTTC.

The V and J genes are TRBV7-2 and TRBJ2-5, with D uncertain. V gave up 3 bases and J gave up 2 bases, with 7 bases separating them. Germline V lookup: CDR1 SGHTA, CDR2 FQGNSA. This CDR3 has 13 residues. The CDR3 region is CASSFWGQETQYF. The DNA of the CDR3 is TGTGCCAGCAGCTTTTGGGGTCAAGAGACCCAGTACTTC.

The rearrangement joins TRBV29-1 to TRBJ1-4; the match to TRBD1 covers 8 bases. The J segment lost 4 bases and the V segment lost 6 bases, leaving 7 bases of the junction unmatched. The CDR3 totals 14 residues. Germline V gene sequence: CDR1 SQVTM, CDR2 ANQGSEA. The CDR3 region is CSVADDRGNEKLFF. The CDR3 coding sequence is TGCAGCGTCGCCGATGACAGGGGTAATGAAAAACTGTTTTTT.

A remark on this clone: Its ends do not fully match the called genes, so a read error is possible. The rearrangement joins TRBV11-2 to TRBJ2-1; D is unresolved. The CDR3 is 12 amino acids. Germline CDR1 reads SGHAT; CDR2 reads FQNNGV. The CDR3: CASSLDDNEQFF. The CDR3, as DNA: TGTGCCAGCAGCCTAGACGATAATGAGCAGTTCTTC.

This chain uses TRBV28 with TRBJ1-1; D gene ambiguous. The V gene's germline CDR1 is MDHEN and CDR2 SYDVKM. This CDR3 contains 13 residues. Trimming removed 8 bases from V and 1 base from J, with 11 bases in between. This CDR3 is CASCNVWNTEAFF. The CDR3 nucleotides are TGTGCCAGCTGTAACGTTTGGAACACTGAAGCTTTCTTT.

This chain connects TRBV7-9 to TRBJ2-3, with D possibly TRBD2 on 5 matching bases. Germline V gene data show CDR1 as SEHNR and CDR2 as FQNEAQ (reference sequence). CDR3 length: 15 residues. V lost 6 bases and J lost 2, with 15 bases in between. The CDR3 nucleotides read TGTGCCAGCAGTCAGGACTCGCCCCTCACAGATACGCAGTATTTT. Its translation: CASSQDSPLTDTQYF.

This clone turned up a few times. The chain is built from TRBV10-3 and TRBJ1-1; 10 bases are shared with TRBD1. Germline V gives CDR1 ENHRY, CDR2 SYGVKD. V lost 2 bases and J lost 1; bases outside the gene matches: 4. The CDR3 totals 16 residues. Written as DNA, the CDR3 is TGTGCCATCAGTGAGAGACAGGGGGCGGGGAACACTGAAGCTTTCTTT. This gives the protein CAISERQGAGNTEAFF.

The rearrangement links TRBV25-1 to TRBJ1-1; no firm D call. V was shortened by 6 bases and J by 4 bases, with 6 bases between the two germline ends. Germline CDR1 and CDR2: MGHDK and SYGVNS. The CDR3 covers 11 residues. The CDR3 spells CASRVSTEAFF. CDR3 bases: TGTGCCAGCAGGGTTAGCACTGAAGCTTTCTTT.

This chain links TRBV5-6 with TRBJ2-5; D is unresolved. CDR3 size: 13 residues. Germline assignment: CDR1 SGHDT and CDR2 YYEEEE. Between the trimmed V and J ends, which lost 0 bases and 3 bases, there was a span of 6 bases. The CDR3 loop reads CASSLGAEETQYF. The CDR3 bases are TGTGCCAGCAGCTTGGGTGCAGAAGAGACCCAGTACTTC.

This clone has only a few counts. In DNA, the CDR3 is TGTGCCAGCAGCCCCGAACTAGCGGGGCATCGCACAGATACGCAGTATTTT. This codes for CASSPELAGHRTDTQYF. This rearrangement joins TRBV7-2 to TRBJ2-3; TRBD2 aligns across 10 bases. The trim removed 5 bases at V and 1 base at J, leaving 9 bases unmatched. Germline V lookup: CDR1 SGHTA, CDR2 FQGNSA. This CDR3 has 17 residues.

This clone was recorded a few times. The V gene is TRBV7-2, the J gene TRBJ2-5; 7 bases align to TRBD2. The CDR3 totals 15 residues. V was pared by 5 bases and J by 4 bases, with 10 bases of the junction left unmatched. CDR1 is SGHTA and CDR2 is FQGNSA in the germline V gene. The CDR3 DNA sequence: TGTGCCAGCAGCCAGACTAGCTCCGGACGAGAGACCCAGTACTTC. Translated, it gives CASSQTSSGRETQYF. Combining the CDR3 with reference TRBV7-2 and TRBJ2-5 gives the whole variable domain GAGVSQSPSNKVTEKGKDVELRCDPISGHTALYWYRQSLGQGLEFLIYFQGNSAPDKSGLPSDRFSAERTGGSVSTLTIQRTQQEDSAVYLCASSQTSSGRETQYFGPGTRLLVL.

This clone has more than one count but fewer than ten. The chain joins TRBV30 to TRBJ1-1; unclear D gene. This CDR3 region has 13 residues. Germline assignment: CDR1 GTSNPN and CDR2 SVGIG (reference sequence). V gave up 3 bases and J gave up 0 bases, with 8 bases separating them. This CDR3 is CAWSGRMNTEAFF. CDR3 nucleotide sequence: TGTGCCTGGAGCGGACGTATGAACACTGAAGCTTTCTTT.

The DNA of the CDR3 is TGTGCCAGAAGAGACAGGGTTAAGGGCGGGGAGCTGTTTTTT. Its protein product is CARRDRVKGGELFF. The chain carries TRBV2 and TRBJ2-2, with 7 bases aligning to TRBD1. Trimming at V came to 9 bases and at J to 7 bases, leaving 11 bases not matched to a gene. The CDR3 sequence is 14 residues long. CDR1 is SNHLY, CDR2 FYNNEI, per germline.

This clone occurred many times. The rearrangement joins TRBV30 to TRBJ1-1; D uncertain. This CDR3 contains 14 residues. CDR1 and CDR2 (germline): GTSNPN, SVGIG (reference sequence). The V gene lost 2 bases and the J gene lost 0 bases, with 10 bases spanning the gap. Written as DNA, the CDR3 is TGTGCCTGGAGTTATCAGCAGATGAACACTGAAGCTTTCTTT. Protein: CAWSYQQMNTEAFF.

The V call is TRBV7-2, the J call TRBJ2-1; a weak D match, TRBD2 (5 bases). Germline CDR1 reads SGHTA; CDR2 reads FQGNSA. The CDR3 sequence is 14 residues long. Trimming took off 1 base at V and 8 bases at J, with 12 bases between the two ends. This CDR3 reads CASSLVPGWDEQFF. The CDR3 coding sequence is TGTGCCAGCAGCTTAGTTCCGGGGTGGGATGAGCAGTTCTTC.

V gene TRBV28 combines with J gene TRBJ2-3; D remains ambiguous. CDR3 size: 13 residues. CDR1 and CDR2 from the germline V gene are MDHEN and SYDVKM. V dropped 1 base and J dropped 4 bases, with 6 bases sitting between them. CDR3 loop: CASSLSGADTQYF. CDR3 nucleotides: TGTGCCAGCAGTTTATCAGGCGCAGATACGCAGTATTTT.

Remarks on this clone: Mismatch with germline at one junction end may stem from a read error. This rearrangement joins TRBV7-2 to TRBJ2-5, with a weak D call TRBD1 (5 bases). Germline CDR1 reads SGHTA; CDR2 reads FQGNSA. The CDR3 is 14 residues long. CDR3 nucleotide sequence: TGTGCCAGCAACTTAGACAGAGGCTACGAGACCCAGTACTTC. It codes for CASNLDRGYETQYF.

The genes are TRBV6-6 and TRBJ1-1; maybe TRBD1 (6 bases). Trimming took 5 bases from V and 5 from J, leaving 15 bases between them. CDR3 length equals 14 residues. In germline, CDR1 is MNHNY, CDR2 SVGAGI (reference sequence). CDR3 in DNA: TGTGCCAGCAGTGCGGGCCAGGGGCGGACTGAAGCTTTCTTT. This translates into CASSAGQGRTEAFF.

This clone came up many times. Other DNA sequences of this sample code for an identical CDR3. The CDR3 coding sequence is TGTGCCAGCTCGCCTCGACAGAATGAAAAACTGTTTTTT. This sequence encodes CASSPRQNEKLFF. The chain joins TRBV18 to TRBJ1-4; perhaps TRBD1 as D (5 bases). V dropped 6 bases and J dropped 5 bases, with 10 bases sitting between them. The CDR3 extends over 13 amino acids. The germline V gene has CDR1 KGHSH and CDR2 LQKENI.

At least ten counts were recorded for this clone. The chain combines TRBV2 with TRBJ2-7, with TRBD1 matching 9 bases. CDR1 and CDR2 (germline): SNHLY, FYNNEI. V trimming: 1 base; J trimming: 5 bases; junction bases outside the gene matches: 6. This CDR3 region has 15 residues. In nucleotides, the CDR3 is TGTGCCAGCAGTGAAGAAGGGACAGGGCTGCACGAGCAGTACTTC. It encodes CASSEEGTGLHEQYF.

There are many counts of this clone. The chain carries TRBV18 and TRBJ2-1; D is possibly TRBD1 or TRBD2 (6 bases each). Trimming shortened V by 6 bases and J by 4 bases, and 13 bases separated the two germline ends. The CDR3 has 14 residues. CDR1 and CDR2 (germline): KGHSH, LQKENI. This CDR3 is CASSLGGSYNEQFF. DNA of the CDR3: TGTGCCAGCTCCCTCGGGGGCTCATACAATGAGCAGTTCTTC.

This clone was observed a few times. The chain carries TRBV30 and TRBJ1-1, with D perhaps TRBD1 (5 bases). CDR3 length equals 11 residues. Per germline, CDR1 GTSNPN and CDR2 SVGIG (reference sequence). V was pared by 0 bases and J by 9 bases, with 8 bases between. CDR3: CAWSVRGQAFF. The CDR3 nucleotides read TGTGCCTGGAGTGTCCGGGGCCAAGCTTTCTTT.

The chain combines TRBV7-2 with TRBJ2-5; 7 bases fit TRBD1. The V gene's germline CDR1 is SGHTA and CDR2 FQGNSA. The V segment lost 1 base and the J segment 5 bases; nucleotides outside the gene matches: 4. This CDR3 contains 14 residues. The CDR3 is CASSLVRGRETQYF. The DNA for the CDR3 is TGTGCCAGCAGCTTAGTGAGGGGGCGCGAGACCCAGTACTTC.